This is a list of T cell receptor beta chains from one sample in a study of cytomegalovirus exposure and HLA in healthy donors. TCRdb keeps only in-frame clones here, not all; method: immunoSEQ multiplex PCR. The sample lists about 120,000 clones; 85% to 90% were seen once. Sequencing was carried out using PBMCs. These receptors came from a woman younger than 45 in good health and CMV-seronegative. Each CDR3 is given with its conserved first and last residue. A D gene is named only where the DNA matches it firmly. Part of the rows lack a size; the others show once, few, many or a class for expanded clones.

d_call	v_call	clone_size	j_call	cdr3_nt	cdr3_aa
.	TRBV4-1	once	TRBJ2-5	TGCGCCAGCAGTTGGGGACTTGTAGAGACCCAGTACTTC	CASSWGLVETQYF
TRBD2	TRBV5-6	.	TRBJ2-2	TGTGCCAGCGGGACTAGCGGGGGCTACACCGGGGAGCTGTTTTTT	CASGTSGGYTGELFF
TRBD2	TRBV11-2	once	TRBJ2-1	TGTGCCAGCAGCTTTCTAGCGGGCGAGCAGTTCTTC	CASSFLAGEQFF
.	TRBV5-8	.	TRBJ2-7	TGTGCCAGCAGCTTGCAAGGGGGTCACGAGCAGTACTTC	CASSLQGGHEQYF
TRBD1	TRBV5-1	once	TRBJ2-3	TGCGCCAGCAGAGAACAGGGGGCTGGCACAGATACGCAGTATTTT	CASREQGAGTDTQYF
.	TRBV11-2	.	TRBJ2-2	TGTGCCAGCAGCCCAATTTTAACAGCGAACACCGGGGAGCTGTTTTTT	CASSPILTANTGELFF
.	TRBV6-4	few	TRBJ2-4	TGTGCCAGCAGTGACTCTGGGGGCTCCCAGTTCAACATTCAGTACTTC	CASSDSGGSQFNIQYF
.	TRBV19	few	TRBJ1-6	TGTGCCAGTAGTATAGGGACAGAGGGCTCACCCCTCCACTTT	CASSIGTEGSPLHF
TRBD1	TRBV27	once	TRBJ1-5	TGTGCCACCCAGGAACAGGGGGCAGCTCAGCCCCAGCATTTT	CATQEQGAAQPQHF
TRBD1	TRBV4-1	.	TRBJ2-7	TGCGCCAGCAGCCAAAACAGGGGGTTACCCTCCTACGAGCAGTACTTC	CASSQNRGLPSYEQYF
TRBD1	TRBV5-1	.	TRBJ2-7	TGCGCCAGCAGCTTGGATACCGGGACAGACCATTCGATGCACGAGCAGTACTTC	CASSLDTGTDHSMHEQYF
TRBD2	TRBV5-1	once	TRBJ2-3	TGCGCCAGCAGCTTGGGAGCGGGGGACACAGATACGCAGTATTTT	CASSLGAGDTDTQYF
.	TRBV19	.	TRBJ2-3	TGTGCCAGTAGTCCCCCTACAGATACGCAGTATTTT	CASSPPTDTQYF
.	TRBV5-3	.	TRBJ2-1	TGTGCCAGAAGCACCGGGAACTTTTACAATGAGCAGTTCTTC	CARSTGNFYNEQFF
TRBD1	TRBV6-5	few	TRBJ1-6	TGTGCCAGCAGTTCCGGGACAGTGAGGAATTCACCCCTCCACTTT	CASSSGTVRNSPLHF
.	TRBV5-1	.	TRBJ2-3	TGCGCCAGCAGCTTGGACTCTAGCACAGATACGCAGTATTTT	CASSLDSSTDTQYF
.	TRBV4-1	.	TRBJ1-5	TGCGCCAGCAGCCAAGATGCCGGGGGGCAAGGAAGGGGCAATCAGCCCCAGCATTTT	CASSQDAGGQGRGNQPQHF
.	TRBV5-4	.	TRBJ2-1	TGTGCCAGCAGCTTTCCAGGGGTCTACAATGAGCAGTTCTTC	CASSFPGVYNEQFF
TRBD2	TRBV2	once	TRBJ2-1	TGTGCCAGCACCCCACCGGGACTAGCGGGGGGTCGTGAGCAGTTCTTC	CASTPPGLAGGREQFF
.	TRBV7-9	.	TRBJ1-2	TGTGCCAGCAGCCATGGAGCGGGAAGGGAGAATGGCTACACCTTC	CASSHGAGRENGYTF
.	TRBV7-9	.	TRBJ2-1	TGTGCCAGCAGCTTAGGGAGCAATGAGCAGTTCTTC	CASSLGSNEQFF
TRBD1	TRBV11-3	.	TRBJ2-1	TGTGCCAGCAGCCCGCCGGGACAGGGATTTAATGAGCAGTTCTTC	CASSPPGQGFNEQFF
.	TRBV9	.	TRBJ1-6	TGTGCCAGCAGCGTAGGGGGGGGTATGGATTCACCCCTCCACTTT	CASSVGGGMDSPLHF
.	TRBV21-1	once	TRBJ2-3	TGTGCCAGCAGCTCTAGGAAACGACTAGCCCCCTCCCCAGATACGCAGTATTTT	CASSSRKRLAPSPDTQYF
.	TRBV7-9	.	TRBJ1-1	TGTGCCAGCAGCTTAGTGCGCCTACAGGAGTCGACGGGCGCTTTCTTT	CASSLVRLQESTGAFF
TRBD2	TRBV5-6	.	TRBJ2-3	TGTGCCAGCAGCCTAGCGGATAGGGCAGATACGCAGTATTTT	CASSLADRADTQYF
.	TRBV5-4	once	TRBJ1-2	TGTGCCAGCAGCTTTAAATATGGCTACACCTTC	CASSFKYGYTF
TRBD1	TRBV5-4	.	TRBJ1-3	TGTGCCAGCAGCTTACGCAGGACAGGGACTTTTGGAAACACCATATATTTT	CASSLRRTGTFGNTIYF
.	TRBV19	.	TRBJ1-1	TGTGCCAGTAGTATGATGGGAGGCGGGAACACTGAAGCTTTCTTT	CASSMMGGGNTEAFF
.	TRBV7-2	.	TRBJ2-7	TGTGCCAGCAGCCGAGAGGGGGGAGGGAACTACGAGCAGTACTTC	CASSREGGGNYEQYF
TRBD1	TRBV28	.	TRBJ1-2	TGTGCCAGCAGTTCCCCGGGACAGGGGGAAGCTGGCTACACCTTC	CASSSPGQGEAGYTF
TRBD1	TRBV15	.	TRBJ2-7	TGTGCCACCAGTCTGGACAGGGCATCCTCCGAGCAGTACTTC	CATSLDRASSEQYF
.	TRBV5-1	.	TRBJ2-3	TGCGCCAGCAGCTTGGTGGGACTTCCGAGAGATACGCAGTATTTT	CASSLVGLPRDTQYF
.	TRBV30	.	TRBJ2-7	TGTGCCTGGAGAGGCCCCCAGGCAGGGGATTACGAGCAGTACTTC	CAWRGPQAGDYEQYF
.	TRBV6-1	once	TRBJ2-1	TGTGCCAGCAGCCGGGACACCTTCTTGAATGAGCAGTTCTTC	CASSRDTFLNEQFF
.	TRBV6-5	.	TRBJ1-1	TGTGCCAGCAGTTACAGGGTGGCGGGGAACACTGAAGCTTTCTTT	CASSYRVAGNTEAFF
.	TRBV30	.	TRBJ2-7	TGTGCCTGGAAACTCTACGGGTCCACCTACGAGCAGTACTTC	CAWKLYGSTYEQYF
TRBD2	TRBV19	once	TRBJ2-7	TGTGCCAGTAGTCCTAGCGGGGGGGCGTCGTACGAGCAGTACTTC	CASSPSGGASYEQYF
.	TRBV4-3	once	TRBJ2-5	TGCGCCAGCAGCCAAGATTGGGGACAAATACAAGAGACCCAGTACTTC	CASSQDWGQIQETQYF
.	TRBV5-1	.	TRBJ1-1	TGCGCCAGCAGTTACGGGGAGAGTACTGAAGCTTTCTTT	CASSYGESTEAFF
TRBD1	TRBV7-9	.	TRBJ1-2	TGTGCCAGCAGCTCCCCGGACAGGGGGATTGGCAACTATGGCTACACCTTC	CASSSPDRGIGNYGYTF
TRBD1	TRBV29-1	few	TRBJ1-6	TGCAGCGTCAAATCCGGGACAGGGGGCGATTCACCCCTCCACTTT	CSVKSGTGGDSPLHF
TRBD1	TRBV27	.	TRBJ2-7	TGTGCCAGCAGGGGACAGGTCCACGAGCAGTACTTC	CASRGQVHEQYF
TRBD1	TRBV29-1	.	TRBJ1-2	TGCAGCGTTGAAGGGAGGGGGCGCAGCTATGGCTACACCTTC	CSVEGRGRSYGYTF
TRBD1	TRBV5-6	.	TRBJ1-1	TGTGCCAGCAGCACGACGGACAGGGGAAACACTGAAGCTTTCTTT	CASSTTDRGNTEAFF
.	TRBV28	.	TRBJ1-6	TGTGCCAGCAGTTTGGACTCTGGGCGGCCCCTCCACTTT	CASSLDSGRPLHF
TRBD2	TRBV29-1	.	TRBJ2-1	TGCAGCCTATTAGCGGGGGGGCCTGATGAGCAGTTCTTC	CSLLAGGPDEQFF
.	TRBV7-8	.	TRBJ1-1	TGTGCCAGCAGCTCTAAAACAGGGTTCGGGAACACTGAAGCTTTCTTT	CASSSKTGFGNTEAFF
.	TRBV7-9	.	TRBJ2-7	TGTGCCGGAGGGGGGGACACCAGCTCCTACGAGCAGTACTTC	CAGGGDTSSYEQYF
TRBD2	TRBV28	.	TRBJ2-3	TGTGCCAGCAGTCCCATTAGCGGGGGGGCCGGGGATACGCAGTATTTT	CASSPISGGAGDTQYF
.	TRBV19	.	TRBJ1-2	TGTGCCAGTAGGACGCAGGGAGGGGCGTATGGCTACACCTTC	CASRTQGGAYGYTF